The sample holds many counts of the clone carrying this TCR beta chain. No antigen is known for it. The CDR3 contains 16 residues. Germline lookup yields CDR1 SGHRS and CDR2 YFSETQ. V lost 4 bases, J lost 8 bases, and 10 bases stayed unmatched. TCRdb called the 5' RACE reads again in MiXCR, with one record for every CDR3 protein. The repertoire holds 300,000 or so distinct CDR3 sequences, less than 9.5% seen once, with 3% to 4% in the top ten. These data originate in a study of T cells after yellow fever vaccination. Findings and caveats of the study: Clones that expanded after primary vaccination mostly reappeared after the booster (over 95% CD4, approximately 85% CD8).

This specimen was CD4+ T cells sorted from PBMCs, taken 5 days after the yellow fever booster vaccination. The origin of this receptor is a man between 18 and 29 years old who received the YFV17D yellow fever vaccine. The V gene is TRBV5-1, the J gene TRBJ2-1, with TRBD2 matching over 12 bases. The CDR3 sequence is CASSVTSGGMGHEQFF. CDR3 in DNA: TGCGCCAGCAGCGTGACTAGCGGGGGCATGGGGCATGAGCAGTTCTTC.